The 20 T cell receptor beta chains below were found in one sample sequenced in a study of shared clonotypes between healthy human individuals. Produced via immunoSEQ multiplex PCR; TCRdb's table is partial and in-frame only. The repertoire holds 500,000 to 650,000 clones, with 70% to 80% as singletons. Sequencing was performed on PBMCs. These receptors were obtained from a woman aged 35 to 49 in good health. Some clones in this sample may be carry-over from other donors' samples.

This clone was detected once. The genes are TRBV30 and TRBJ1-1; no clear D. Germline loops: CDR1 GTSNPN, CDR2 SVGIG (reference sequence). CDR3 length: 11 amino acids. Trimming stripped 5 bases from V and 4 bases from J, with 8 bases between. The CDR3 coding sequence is TGTGCCTGGGTGGAAATCACTGAAGCTTTCTTT. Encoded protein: CAWVEITEAFF.

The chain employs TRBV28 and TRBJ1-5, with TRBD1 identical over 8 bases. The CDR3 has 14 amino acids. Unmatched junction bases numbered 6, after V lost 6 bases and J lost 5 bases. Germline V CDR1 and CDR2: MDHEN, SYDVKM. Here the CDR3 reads CASSRRQGHQPQHF. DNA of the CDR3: TGTGCCAGCAGCCGACGACAGGGGCATCAGCCCCAGCATTTT. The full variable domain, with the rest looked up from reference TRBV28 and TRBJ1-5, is DVKVTQSSRYLVKRTGEKVFLECVQDMDHENMFWYRQDPGLGLRLIYFSYDVKMKEKGDIPEGYSVSREKKERFSLILESASTNQTSMYLCASSRRQGHQPQHFGDGTRLSIL.

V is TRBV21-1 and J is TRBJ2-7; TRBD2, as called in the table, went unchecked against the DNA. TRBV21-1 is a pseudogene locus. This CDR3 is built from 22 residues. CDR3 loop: CASSKTELVLAGDWVFSYEQYF. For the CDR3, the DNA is TGTGCCAGCAGCAAAACCGAGTTGGTTCTAGCGGGAGATTGGGTTTTTTCCTACGAGCAGTACTTC.

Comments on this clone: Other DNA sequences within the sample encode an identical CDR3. The CDR3: CASSLGAGNTGELFF. For the CDR3, the DNA is TGCGCCAGCAGCTTGGGGGCAGGGAACACCGGGGAGCTGTTTTTT. The chain carries TRBV5-1 and TRBJ2-2; D call uncertain. The V and J ends lost 0 bases and 1 base respectively, with 7 bases between them. Germline V lookup: CDR1 SGHRS, CDR2 YFSETQ. The CDR3 contains 15 residues.

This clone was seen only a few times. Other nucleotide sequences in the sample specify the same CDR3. Here the CDR3 reads CASSLGLAEITDTQYF. CDR3 nucleotide sequence: TGTGCCAGCAGCTTGGGACTAGCGGAAATCACAGATACGCAGTATTTT. The rearrangement links TRBV7-3 to TRBJ2-3; 11 bases match TRBD2. CDR3 length: 16 amino acids. Trimming removed 3 bases from V and 2 bases from J; junction bases left unmatched: 4. Germline loops: CDR1 SGHTA, CDR2 FQGTGA.

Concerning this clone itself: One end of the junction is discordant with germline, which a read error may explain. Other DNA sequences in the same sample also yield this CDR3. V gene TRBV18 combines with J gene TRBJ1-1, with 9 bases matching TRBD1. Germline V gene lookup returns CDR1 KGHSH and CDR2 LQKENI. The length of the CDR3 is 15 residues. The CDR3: CASSPGQGRDTEAFF. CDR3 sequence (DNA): TGCGCCAGCTCACCGGGACAGGGTCGTGACACTGAAGCTTTCTTT.

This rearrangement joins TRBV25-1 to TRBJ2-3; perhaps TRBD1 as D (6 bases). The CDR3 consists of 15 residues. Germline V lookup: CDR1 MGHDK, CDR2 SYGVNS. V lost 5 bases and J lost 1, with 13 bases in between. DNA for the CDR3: TGTGCCAGCAGTCCTAGGACAGCCGGCACAGATACGCAGTATTTT. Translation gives CASSPRTAGTDTQYF.

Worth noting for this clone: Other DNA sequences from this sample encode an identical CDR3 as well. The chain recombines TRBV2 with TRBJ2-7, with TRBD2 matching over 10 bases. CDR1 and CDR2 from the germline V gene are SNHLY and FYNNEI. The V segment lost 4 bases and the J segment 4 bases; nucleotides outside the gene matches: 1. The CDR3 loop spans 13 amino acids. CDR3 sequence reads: CASSGLAGYEQYF. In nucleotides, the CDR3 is TGTGCCAGCAGTGGACTAGCGGGTTACGAGCAGTACTTC. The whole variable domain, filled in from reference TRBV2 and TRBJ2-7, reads EPEVTQTPSHQVTQMGQEVILRCVPISNHLYFYWYRQILGQKVEFLVSFYNNEISEKSEIFDDQFSVERPDGSNFTLKIRSTKLEDSAMYFCASSGLAGYEQYFGPGTRLTVT.

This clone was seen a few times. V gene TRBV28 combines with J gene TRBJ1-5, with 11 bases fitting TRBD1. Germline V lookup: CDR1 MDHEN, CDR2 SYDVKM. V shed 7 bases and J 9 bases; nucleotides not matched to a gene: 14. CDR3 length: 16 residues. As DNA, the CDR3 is TGTGCCAGCACCCCCCCCCGTGGGACAGGGGGACGGCCCCAGCATTTT. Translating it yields CASTPPRGTGGRPQHF.

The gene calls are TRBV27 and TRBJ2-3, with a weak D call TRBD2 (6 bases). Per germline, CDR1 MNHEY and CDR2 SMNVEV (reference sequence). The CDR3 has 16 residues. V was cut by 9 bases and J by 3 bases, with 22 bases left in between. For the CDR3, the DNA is TGTGCCAGTCGGCGCGCGACGGTTGGGGGGACAGATACGCAGTATTTT. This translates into CASRRATVGGTDTQYF.

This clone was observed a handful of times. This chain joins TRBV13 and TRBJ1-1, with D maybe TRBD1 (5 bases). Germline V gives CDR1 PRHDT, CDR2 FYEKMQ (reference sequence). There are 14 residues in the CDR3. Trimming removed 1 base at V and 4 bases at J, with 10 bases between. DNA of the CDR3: TGTGCCAGCAGCTTAGAACAGGATGGCACTGAAGCTTTCTTT. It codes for CASSLEQDGTEAFF.

Here the CDR3 DNA reads TGTGCCAGCAGTGCCCCGAGTGTGGAGCAGTACTTC. Its protein product is CASSAPSVEQYF. J is TRBJ2-7 and V is TRBV6-5; D remains ambiguous. Germline CDR1 reads MNHEY; CDR2 reads SVGAGI. The CDR3 totals 12 residues. Trimming left V 5 bases short and J 7 bases short, with 12 bases between.

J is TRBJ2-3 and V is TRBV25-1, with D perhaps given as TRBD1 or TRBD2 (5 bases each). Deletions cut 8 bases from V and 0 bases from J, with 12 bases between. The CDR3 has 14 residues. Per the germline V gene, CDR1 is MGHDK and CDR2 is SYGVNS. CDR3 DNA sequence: TGTGCCAGCGCCGGGGCGACAAGCACAGATACGCAGTATTTT. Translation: CASAGATSTDTQYF.

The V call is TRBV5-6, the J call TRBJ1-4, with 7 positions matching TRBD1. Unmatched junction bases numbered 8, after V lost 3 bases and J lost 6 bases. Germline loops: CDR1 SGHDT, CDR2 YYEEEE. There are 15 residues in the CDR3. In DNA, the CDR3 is TGTGCCAGCAGCTCTAGACAGGGTGTGGATGAAAAACTGTTTTTT. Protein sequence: CASSSRQGVDEKLFF. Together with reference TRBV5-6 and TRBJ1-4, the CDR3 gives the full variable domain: DAGVTQSPTHLIKTRGQQVTLRCSPKSGHDTVSWYQQALGQGPQFIFQYYEEEERQRGNFPDRFSGHQFPNYSSELNVNALLLGDSALYLCASSSRQGVDEKLFFGSGTQLSVL.

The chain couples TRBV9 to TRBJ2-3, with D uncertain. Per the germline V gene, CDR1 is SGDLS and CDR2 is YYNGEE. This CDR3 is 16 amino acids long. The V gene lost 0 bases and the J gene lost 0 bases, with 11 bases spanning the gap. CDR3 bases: TGTGCCAGCAGCGTAGCCGGGCGGCAGAGCACAGATACGCAGTATTTT. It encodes CASSVAGRQSTDTQYF.

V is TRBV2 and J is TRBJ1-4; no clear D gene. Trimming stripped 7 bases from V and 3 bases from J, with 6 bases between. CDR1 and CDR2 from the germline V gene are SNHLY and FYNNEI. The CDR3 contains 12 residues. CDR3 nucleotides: TGTGCCAGCAAACGGGCTAATGAAAAACTGTTTTTT. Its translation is CASKRANEKLFF.

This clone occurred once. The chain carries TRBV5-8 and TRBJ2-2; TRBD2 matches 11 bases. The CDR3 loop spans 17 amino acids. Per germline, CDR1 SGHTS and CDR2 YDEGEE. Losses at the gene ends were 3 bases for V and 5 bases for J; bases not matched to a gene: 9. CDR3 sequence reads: CASSSARLAGGTGELFF. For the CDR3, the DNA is TGTGCCAGCAGCTCCGCGCGGTTAGCGGGAGGGACCGGGGAGCTGTTTTTT.

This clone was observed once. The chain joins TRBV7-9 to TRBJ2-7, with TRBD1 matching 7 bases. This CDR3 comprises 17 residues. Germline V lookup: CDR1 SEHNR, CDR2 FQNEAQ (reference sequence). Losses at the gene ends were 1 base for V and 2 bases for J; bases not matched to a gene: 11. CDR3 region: CASSLVFLGQEAYEQYF. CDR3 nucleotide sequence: TGTGCCAGCAGCTTAGTTTTCCTTGGACAGGAGGCCTACGAGCAGTACTTC.

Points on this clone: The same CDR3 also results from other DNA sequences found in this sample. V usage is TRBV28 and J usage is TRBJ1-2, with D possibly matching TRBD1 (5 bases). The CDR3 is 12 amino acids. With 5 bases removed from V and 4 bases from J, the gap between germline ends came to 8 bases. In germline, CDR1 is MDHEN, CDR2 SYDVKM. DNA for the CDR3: TGTGCCAGCAGTCCGACAGTCTATGGCTACACCTTC. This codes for CASSPTVYGYTF.

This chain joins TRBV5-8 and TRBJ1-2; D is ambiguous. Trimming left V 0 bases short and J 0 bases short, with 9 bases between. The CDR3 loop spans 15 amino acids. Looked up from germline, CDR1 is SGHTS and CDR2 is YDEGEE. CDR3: CASSLARNSNYGYTF. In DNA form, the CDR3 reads TGTGCCAGCAGCTTGGCTAGGAACTCTAACTATGGCTACACCTTC.